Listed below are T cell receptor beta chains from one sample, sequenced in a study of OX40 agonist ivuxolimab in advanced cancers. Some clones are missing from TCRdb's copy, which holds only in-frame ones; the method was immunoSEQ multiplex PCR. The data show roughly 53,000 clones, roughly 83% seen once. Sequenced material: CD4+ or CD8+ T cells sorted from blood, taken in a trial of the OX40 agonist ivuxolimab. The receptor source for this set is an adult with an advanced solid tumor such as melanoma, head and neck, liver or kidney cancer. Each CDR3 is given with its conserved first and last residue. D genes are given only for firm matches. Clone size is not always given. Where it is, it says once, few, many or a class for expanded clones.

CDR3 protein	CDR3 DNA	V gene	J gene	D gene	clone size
CATSSRRRNTEAFF	TGTGCCACCAGCTCCCGCAGGAGAAACACTGAAGCTTTCTTT	TRBV15	TRBJ1-1	NA	NA
CASSLKPGTVNTGELFF	TGTGCCAGCAGCCTCAAACCCGGGACAGTGAACACCGGGGAGCTGTTTTTT	TRBV27	TRBJ2-2	TRBD1	once
CASSLSAMNTEAFF	TGTGCCAGCAGCTTATCAGCTATGAACACTGAAGCTTTCTTT	TRBV7-9	TRBJ1-1	NA	NA
CASRPGTDDAAGQYF	TGTGCCAGCAGACCCGGGACAGACGATGCCGCAGGGCAGTACTTC	TRBV6-6	TRBJ2-7	TRBD1	NA
CASSLGSSGYEQYF	TGTGCCAGCAGCTTAGGTAGCAGCGGCTACGAGCAGTACTTC	TRBV5-6	TRBJ2-7	NA	once
CASSESTGYGYTF	TGTGCCAGCAGTGAATCTACCGGCTATGGCTACACCTTC	TRBV6-4	TRBJ1-2	NA	NA
CATSRDITSGTGTDTQYF	TGTGCCACCAGCAGAGATATCACTAGCGGGACAGGCACAGATACGCAGTATTTT	TRBV15	TRBJ2-3	TRBD2	NA
CASKRGDYGYTF	TGTGCCAGCAAACGGGGCGACTATGGCTACACCTTC	TRBV6-1	TRBJ1-2	NA	NA
CASSLVRDSFREQYF	TGTGCCAGCAGCTTGGTTAGGGACTCCTTTCGAGAGCAGTACTTC	TRBV5-6	TRBJ2-7	NA	NA
CASSPGTGGIQPQHF	TGTGCCAGCTCACCCGGGACAGGGGGCATTCAGCCCCAGCATTTT	TRBV18	TRBJ1-5	TRBD1	NA
CASSQDLSGRDEQFF	TGCGCCAGCAGCCAAGACTTAAGCGGGAGGGATGAGCAGTTCTTC	TRBV4-3	TRBJ2-1	TRBD2	NA
CASSLATPSGAYNEQFF	TGTGCCAGCAGCTTAGCCACACCCAGCGGGGCGTACAATGAGCAGTTCTTC	TRBV7-6	TRBJ2-1	TRBD2	NA
CASSSNRLAETYEQYF	TGTGCCAGCAGTTCAAACCGACTAGCGGAAACCTACGAGCAGTACTTC	TRBV27	TRBJ2-7	TRBD2	NA
CASSQEEGALRYGYTF	TGTGCCAGCAGCCAAGAGGAGGGGGCTCTTCGCTATGGCTACACCTTC	TRBV5-4	TRBJ1-2	TRBD1	NA
CASSLNLAGTGELFF	TGTGCCAGCAGCTTAAACCTAGCCGGAACCGGGGAGCTGTTTTTT	TRBV7-3	TRBJ2-2	NA	NA
CASSPTGGHEQYF	TGCGCCAGCAGCCCCACAGGGGGACACGAGCAGTACTTC	TRBV5-1	TRBJ2-7	TRBD1	NA
CTGQGSSETQYF	TGCACCGGACAGGGGTCATCAGAGACCCAGTACTTC	TRBV29-1	TRBJ2-5	TRBD1	NA
CASSAGGSPLHF	TGTGCCAGCAGCGCAGGGGGTTCACCCCTCCACTTT	TRBV9	TRBJ1-6	TRBD1	NA
CASSHLAAGAYNEQFF	TGTGCCAGCAGCCACCTTGCCGCAGGGGCCTACAATGAGCAGTTCTTC	TRBV7-2	TRBJ2-1	NA	NA
CASRYRAGADTQYF	TGTGCCAGCAGATACAGGGCAGGGGCAGATACGCAGTATTTT	TRBV11-2	TRBJ2-3	NA	NA
CASSSGGGFETQYF	TGCGCCAGCAGCTCCGGGGGCGGGTTTGAGACCCAGTACTTC	TRBV5-1	TRBJ2-5	NA	NA
CAISESRAGWFF	TGTGCCATCAGTGAGTCAAGGGCAGGGTGGTTCTTT	TRBV10-3	TRBJ1-1	NA	NA
CASSLTLAGVEYNEQFF	TGTGCCAGCAGCTTGACGCTAGCGGGGGTTGAATACAATGAGCAGTTCTTC	TRBV5-8	TRBJ2-1	TRBD2	NA
CASSLGLNQPQHF	TGTGCCAGCAGCTTAGGCCTGAATCAGCCCCAGCATTTT	TRBV11-1	TRBJ1-5	NA	NA
CASSLTSGSWNEQFF	TGCGCCAGCAGCTTGACAAGCGGGAGTTGGAATGAGCAGTTCTTC	TRBV5-1	TRBJ2-1	TRBD2	NA
CASSVLLSTDTQYF	TGTGCCAGCAGTGTCCTCCTCAGCACAGATACGCAGTATTTT	TRBV6-5	TRBJ2-3	NA	NA
CASSLLASGHRPNTGELFF	TGTGCCAGCAGTTTATTGGCCTCCGGACACAGGCCTAACACCGGGGAGCTGTTTTTT	TRBV27	TRBJ2-2	NA	NA
CASSLDSRVTDTQYF	TGCGCCAGCAGCTTGGACAGTAGGGTCACAGATACGCAGTATTTT	TRBV5-1	TRBJ2-3	NA	NA
CASSLNYRDTEAFF	TGTGCCAGCAGCTTGAATTATAGGGACACTGAAGCTTTCTTT	TRBV7-8	TRBJ1-1	NA	NA
CATSKRTGVYGYTF	TGTGCCACCAGCAAAAGGACAGGGGTCTATGGCTACACCTTC	TRBV15	TRBJ1-2	TRBD1	NA
CASGRGIIAEAFF	TGTGCCAGCGGGCGGGGGATAATCGCTGAAGCTTTCTTT	TRBV11-1	TRBJ1-1	NA	NA
CASSPRQGTATEAFF	TGTGCCAGTAGTCCCCGACAGGGCACGGCCACTGAAGCTTTCTTT	TRBV19	TRBJ1-1	TRBD1	NA
CASSTGTSAHYNEQFF	TGTGCCAGCAGCACAGGCACTAGCGCCCACTACAATGAGCAGTTCTTC	TRBV7-2	TRBJ2-1	TRBD2	NA
CASSFTAQGNSPLHF	TGTGCCAGCAGTTTTACGGCCCAGGGGAATTCACCCCTCCACTTT	TRBV7-2	TRBJ1-6	NA	once
CASSVSTVGSGANVLTF	TGTGCCAGCAGCGTTTCGACGGTAGGCTCTGGGGCCAACGTCCTGACTTTC	TRBV9	TRBJ2-6	NA	NA
CASSAHWGQNEQFF	TGTGCCAGCAGCGCCCATTGGGGGCAGAATGAGCAGTTCTTC	TRBV6-1	TRBJ2-1	NA	few
CASSLVAQQNTEAFF	TGTGCCAGCAGCTTAGTCGCGCAGCAGAACACTGAAGCTTTCTTT	TRBV7-8	TRBJ1-1	NA	few
CASSGYQGRTGELFF	TGTGCCAGCAGTGGGTATCAGGGGCGCACCGGGGAGCTGTTTTTT	TRBV2	TRBJ2-2	NA	once
CASSVNREAQPQHF	TGTGCCAGCAGTGTAAACAGGGAGGCACAGCCCCAGCATTTT	TRBV2	TRBJ1-5	NA	NA
CASSLAPLCLATSYEQYF	TGTGCCAGCAGCTTAGCGCCGTTATGTCTAGCGACCTCCTACGAGCAGTACTTC	TRBV7-4	TRBJ2-7	NA	NA
CASHLTGATRNTEAFF	TGCGCCAGCCACCTTACAGGGGCAACTAGGAACACTGAAGCTTTCTTT	TRBV5-1	TRBJ1-1	TRBD1	NA
CASSGAGTSGVYEQYF	TGCGCCAGCAGCGGGGCCGGGACTAGCGGAGTTTACGAGCAGTACTTC	TRBV5-1	TRBJ2-7	TRBD2	NA
CASPTEGCGYEQYF	TGTGCCAGCCCGACGGAGGGGTGTGGCTACGAGCAGTACTTC	TRBV6-7	TRBJ2-7	NA	NA
CASSLTSGPGFF	TGTGCCAGCAGCTTAACTAGCGGGCCGGGGTTCTTC	TRBV7-9	TRBJ2-1	TRBD2	NA